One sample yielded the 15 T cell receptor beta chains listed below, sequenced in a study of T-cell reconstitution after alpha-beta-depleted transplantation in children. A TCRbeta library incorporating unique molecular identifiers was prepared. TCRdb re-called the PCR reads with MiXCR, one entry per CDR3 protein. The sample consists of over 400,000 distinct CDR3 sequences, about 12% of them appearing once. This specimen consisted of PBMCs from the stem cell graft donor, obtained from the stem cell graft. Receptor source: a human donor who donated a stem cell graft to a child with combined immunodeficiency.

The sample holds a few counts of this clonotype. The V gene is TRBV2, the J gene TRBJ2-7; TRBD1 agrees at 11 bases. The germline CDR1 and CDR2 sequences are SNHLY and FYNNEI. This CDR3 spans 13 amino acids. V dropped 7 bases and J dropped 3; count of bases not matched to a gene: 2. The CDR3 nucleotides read TGTGCCAGCAAGGGGACAGGGGGCTACGAGCAGTACTTC. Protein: CASKGTGGYEQYF. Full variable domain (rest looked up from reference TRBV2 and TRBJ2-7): EPEVTQTPSHQVTQMGQEVILRCVPISNHLYFYWYRQILGQKVEFLVSFYNNEISEKSEIFDDQFSVERPDGSNFTLKIRSTKLEDSAMYFCASKGTGGYEQYFGPGTRLTVT.

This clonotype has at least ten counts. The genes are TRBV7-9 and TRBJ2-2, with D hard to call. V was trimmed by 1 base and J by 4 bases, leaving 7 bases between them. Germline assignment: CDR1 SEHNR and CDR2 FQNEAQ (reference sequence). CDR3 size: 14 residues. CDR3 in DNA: TGTGCCAGCAGCTTAGTTCCGGGCACCGGGGAGCTGTTTTTT. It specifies CASSLVPGTGELFF.

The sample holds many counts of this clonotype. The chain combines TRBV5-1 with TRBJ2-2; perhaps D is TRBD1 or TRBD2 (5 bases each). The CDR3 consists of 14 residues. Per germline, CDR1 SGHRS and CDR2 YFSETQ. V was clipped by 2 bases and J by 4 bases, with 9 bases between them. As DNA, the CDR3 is TGCGCCAGCAGCTTAGGGGACGGCACCGGGGAGCTGTTTTTT. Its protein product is CASSLGDGTGELFF.

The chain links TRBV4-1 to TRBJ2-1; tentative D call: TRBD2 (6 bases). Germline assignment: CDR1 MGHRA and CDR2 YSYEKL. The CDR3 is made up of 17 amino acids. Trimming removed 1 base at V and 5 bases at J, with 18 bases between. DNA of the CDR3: TGCGCCAGCAGCCAAGGGGTTGGGGGGATTCAGGACAATGAGCAGTTCTTC. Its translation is CASSQGVGGIQDNEQFF.

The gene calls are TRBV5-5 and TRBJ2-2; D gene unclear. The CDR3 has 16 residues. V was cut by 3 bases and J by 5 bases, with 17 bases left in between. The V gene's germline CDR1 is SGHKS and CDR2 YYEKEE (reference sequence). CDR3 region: CASSWELRSGTGELFF. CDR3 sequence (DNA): TGTGCCAGCAGCTGGGAACTGCGGTCCGGGACCGGGGAGCTGTTTTTT. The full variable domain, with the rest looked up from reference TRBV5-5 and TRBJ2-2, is DAGVTQSPTHLIKTRGQQVTLRCSPISGHKSVSWYQQVLGQGPQFIFQYYEKEERGRGNFPDRFSARQFPNYSSELNVNALLLGDSALYLCASSWELRSGTGELFFGEGSRLTVL.

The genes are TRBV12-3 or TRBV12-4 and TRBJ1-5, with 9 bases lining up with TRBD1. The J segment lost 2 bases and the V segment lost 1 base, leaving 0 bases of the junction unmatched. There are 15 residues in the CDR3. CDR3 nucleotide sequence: TGTGCCAGCAGTTTAGACAGGGGGCGCAATCAGCCCCAGCATTTT. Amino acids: CASSLDRGRNQPQHF.

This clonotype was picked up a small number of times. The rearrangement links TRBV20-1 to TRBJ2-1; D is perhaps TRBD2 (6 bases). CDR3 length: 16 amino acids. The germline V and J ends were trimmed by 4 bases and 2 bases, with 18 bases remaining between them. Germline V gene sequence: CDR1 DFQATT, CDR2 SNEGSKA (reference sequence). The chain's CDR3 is CSANRRRDSAYNEQFF. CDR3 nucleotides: TGCAGTGCTAACAGGCGGCGGGACTCCGCCTACAATGAGCAGTTCTTC.

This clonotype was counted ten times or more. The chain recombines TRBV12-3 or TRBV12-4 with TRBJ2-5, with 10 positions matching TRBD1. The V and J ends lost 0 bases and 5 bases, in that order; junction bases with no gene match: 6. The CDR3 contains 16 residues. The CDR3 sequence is CASSLAGTGAGETQYF. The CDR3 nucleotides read TGTGCCAGCAGTTTAGCCGGGACAGGGGCTGGGGAGACCCAGTACTTC.

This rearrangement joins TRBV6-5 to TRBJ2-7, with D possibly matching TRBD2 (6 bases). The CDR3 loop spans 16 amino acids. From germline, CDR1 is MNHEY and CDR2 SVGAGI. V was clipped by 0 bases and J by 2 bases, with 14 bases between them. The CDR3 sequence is CASSYSRGGGTYEQYF. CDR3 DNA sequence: TGTGCCAGCAGTTACTCTCGAGGTGGCGGGACCTACGAGCAGTACTTC.

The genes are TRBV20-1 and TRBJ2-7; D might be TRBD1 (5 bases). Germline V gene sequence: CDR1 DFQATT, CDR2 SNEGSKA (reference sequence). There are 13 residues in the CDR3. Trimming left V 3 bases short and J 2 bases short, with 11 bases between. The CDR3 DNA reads TGCAGTGCTAGTAAGGGGTCCCCCTACGAGCAGTACTTC. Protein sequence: CSASKGSPYEQYF.

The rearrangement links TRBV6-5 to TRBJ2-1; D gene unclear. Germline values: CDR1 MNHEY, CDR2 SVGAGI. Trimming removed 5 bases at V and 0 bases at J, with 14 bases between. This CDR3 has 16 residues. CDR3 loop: CASSPSPMDSYNEQFF. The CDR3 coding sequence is TGTGCCAGCAGTCCCTCACCGATGGACTCCTACAATGAGCAGTTCTTC.

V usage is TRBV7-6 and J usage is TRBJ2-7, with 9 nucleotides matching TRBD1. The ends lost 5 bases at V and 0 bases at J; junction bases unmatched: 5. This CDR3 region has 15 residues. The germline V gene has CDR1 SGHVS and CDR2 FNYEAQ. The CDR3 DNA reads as TGTGCCAGCAGCATCGGACAGGGGCGCTCCTACGAGCAGTACTTC. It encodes CASSIGQGRSYEQYF.

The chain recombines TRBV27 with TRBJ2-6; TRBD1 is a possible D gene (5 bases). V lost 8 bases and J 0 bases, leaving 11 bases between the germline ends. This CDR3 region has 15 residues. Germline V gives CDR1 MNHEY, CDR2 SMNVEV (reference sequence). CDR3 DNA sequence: TGTGCCAGCTCTCGGACACTCTCTGGGGCCAACGTCCTGACTTTC. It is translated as CASSRTLSGANVLTF. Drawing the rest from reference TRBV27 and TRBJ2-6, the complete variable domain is EAQVTQNPRYLITVTGKKLTVTCSQNMNHEYMSWYRQDPGLGLRQIYYSMNVEVTDKGDVPEGYKVSRKEKRNFPLILESPSPNQTSLYFCASSRTLSGANVLTFGAGSRLTVL.

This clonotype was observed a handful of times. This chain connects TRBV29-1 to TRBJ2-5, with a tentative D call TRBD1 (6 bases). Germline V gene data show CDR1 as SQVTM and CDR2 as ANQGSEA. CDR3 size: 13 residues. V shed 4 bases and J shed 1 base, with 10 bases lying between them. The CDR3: CSVGGTPQETQYF. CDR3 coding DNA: TGCAGCGTTGGGGGGACACCCCAAGAGACCCAGTACTTC.

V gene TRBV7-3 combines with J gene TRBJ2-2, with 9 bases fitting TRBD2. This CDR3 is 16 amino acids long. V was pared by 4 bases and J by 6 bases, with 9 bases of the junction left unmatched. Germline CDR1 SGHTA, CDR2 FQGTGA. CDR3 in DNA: TGTGCCAGCAGCTCCCCTTTCGCGGGAGGGTCCGGGGAGCTGTTTTTT. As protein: CASSSPFAGGSGELFF.